The 28 T cell receptor beta chains in this list originate from one sample, sequenced in a study of early T cells in non-severe SARS-CoV-2 infection. TCRdb recomputed calls from the 5' RACE reads with MiXCR, one row per CDR3 protein. The data hold 30,000 or so distinct CDR3 sequences, with around 7% observed a single time. The sample comprised whole blood. These receptors were obtained from an adult who was a healthcare worker with PCR-confirmed SARS-CoV-2 infection or an uninfected control (not recorded which).

In this sample, this clonotype turned up many times. The gene calls are TRBV12-3 or TRBV12-4 and TRBJ1-5; TRBD1 matches at 7 bases. The ends lost 8 bases at V and 2 bases at J; junction bases unmatched: 3. The length of the CDR3 is 13 residues. DNA of the CDR3: TGTGCCAGCGCCGACAGGGGCAATCAGCCCCAGCATTTT. This sequence encodes CASADRGNQPQHF.

This clonotype was counted a few times. The V call is TRBV9, the J call TRBJ2-3, with 7 bases lining up with TRBD1. This CDR3 contains 15 residues. The trim removed 5 bases at V and 3 bases at J, leaving 9 bases unmatched. CDR1 and CDR2 from the germline V gene are SGDLS and YYNGEE. DNA of the CDR3: TGTGCCAGCAGTTTCGCCGGGACAGCGACAGATACGCAGTATTTT. It specifies CASSFAGTATDTQYF.

Many counts were recorded for this clonotype. The chain carries TRBV10-1 and TRBJ1-2, with 8 bases matching TRBD1. Germline-derived CDR1 and CDR2 are WNHNN and SYGVQD (reference sequence). There are 13 residues in the CDR3. V lost 4 bases, J lost 4 bases, and 2 bases stayed unmatched. CDR3 bases: TGCGCCAGCAGTGGGACAGGGTTCTATGGCTACACCTTC. Translating it yields CASSGTGFYGYTF.

This clonotype was recorded many times. V is TRBV9 and J is TRBJ1-2; TRBD1 is a possible D gene (5 bases). CDR3 length: 13 residues. Germline CDR1 is SGDLS and CDR2 is YYNGEE. V lost 3 bases and J lost 2, with 8 bases in between. The CDR3 DNA is TGTGCCAGCAGCGGGGGACGCAACTATGGCTACACCTTC. Translating it yields CASSGGRNYGYTF.

This clonotype was observed at least ten times. This chain links TRBV10-3 with TRBJ2-7; 7 bases align to TRBD1. The V gene end was trimmed by 10 bases and the J gene end by 2 bases; junction bases not matched to a gene: 8. The CDR3 extends over 13 amino acids. Looked up from germline, CDR1 is ENHRY and CDR2 is SYGVKD. CDR3 region: CASQGTATYEQYF. The CDR3 DNA sequence: TGTGCCAGCCAAGGGACAGCAACCTACGAGCAGTACTTC.

This clonotype was seen ten or more times. The genes are TRBV4-2 and TRBJ2-3, with 7 bases that match TRBD2. The CDR3 length is 19 residues. The trim removed 2 bases at V and 2 bases at J, leaving 16 bases unmatched. CDR1 and CDR2 (germline): LGHNA, YNFKEQ. CDR3 in amino acids: CASSQIGIGSGGDTDTQYF. The DNA of the CDR3 is TGTGCCAGCAGCCAAATAGGAATTGGATCGGGGGGAGACACAGATACGCAGTATTTT.

The V gene is TRBV9, the J gene TRBJ1-2, with D possibly TRBD1 on 6 matching bases. The CDR3 has 14 residues. The germline V and J ends were trimmed by 4 bases and 8 bases, with 18 bases remaining between them. From germline, CDR1 is SGDLS and CDR2 YYNGEE. CDR3 nucleotide sequence: TGTGCCAGCAGCCCGTTAGGGGGGCATCAGGGCTACACCTTC. As protein: CASSPLGGHQGYTF.

In this sample, this clonotype turned up many times. V is TRBV12-3 or TRBV12-4 and J is TRBJ2-7; D call uncertain. Trimming cost V 6 bases and J 2 bases, with 14 bases left between them. The CDR3 spans 14 residues. The DNA of the CDR3 is TGTGCCAGCAGCCCCCTGCACGGCCCCTACGAGCAGTACTTC. Its protein product is CASSPLHGPYEQYF.

At least ten counts were recorded for this clonotype. The V and J genes are TRBV7-2 and TRBJ2-5, with D perhaps TRBD1 or TRBD2 (5 bases each). V lost 2 bases and J 1 base, leaving 11 bases between the germline ends. This CDR3 is 15 amino acids long. Germline CDR1 reads SGHTA; CDR2 reads FQGNSA. CDR3 coding DNA: TGTGCCAGCAGCTTAAACCGGGGCCTCCAAGAGACCCAGTACTTC. This sequence encodes CASSLNRGLQETQYF.

This clonotype has at least ten counts. The CDR3 protein is CASSYRVFGYTF. The CDR3 DNA reads as TGTGCCAGCAGTTACCGAGTATTTGGCTACACCTTC. This chain uses TRBV6-2 or TRBV6-3 with TRBJ1-2; D is unclear. The CDR3 has 12 residues. V was shortened by 2 bases and J by 7 bases, with 8 bases between the two germline ends. Germline CDR1 is MNHEY and CDR2 is SVGEGT.

This clonotype was counted ten times or more. The rearrangement uses TRBV19 and TRBJ1-5; no clear D. CDR3 length equals 14 residues. Germline V CDR1 and CDR2: LNHDA, SQIVND (reference sequence). The V and J ends lost 5 bases and 3 bases respectively, with 11 bases between them. CDR3: CASSVVINNQPQHF. The CDR3 DNA reads TGTGCCAGTAGTGTTGTTATTAACAATCAGCCCCAGCATTTT.

This clonotype was seen at least ten times. This rearrangement joins TRBV6-5 to TRBJ2-1; 12 bases are shared with TRBD2. The CDR3 runs 15 residues. Germline values: CDR1 MNHEY, CDR2 SVGAGI. After removal of 6 bases from V and 6 bases from J, the junction contained 6 bases not matched to a gene. The CDR3 DNA reads as TGTGCCAGCAGCCTGACGGGACTAGCGGGCAATGAGCAGTTCTTC. Amino acid sequence: CASSLTGLAGNEQFF.

This chain's CDR3 is CASSLLFSGSSYEQYF. In DNA, the CDR3 is TGTGCCAGCAGTTTACTTTTTAGCGGGAGCTCCTACGAGCAGTACTTC. The chain couples TRBV28 to TRBJ2-7, with 9 bases identical to TRBD2. In germline, CDR1 is MDHEN, CDR2 SYDVKM. Trimming at V came to 2 bases and at J to 0 bases, leaving 5 bases not matched to a gene. The CDR3 is 16 amino acids.

This clonotype was seen repeatedly, ten times or more. The chain employs TRBV11-2 and TRBJ2-3; weak D call: TRBD1 (5 bases). This CDR3 region has 15 residues. V lost 6 bases and J lost 0, with 13 bases in between. The germline CDR1 and CDR2 sequences are SGHAT and FQNNGV. The CDR3 sequence is CASSRAPGSTDTQYF. CDR3 nucleotides: TGTGCCAGCAGTAGGGCCCCAGGGAGCACAGATACGCAGTATTTT.

The chain employs TRBV6-5 and TRBJ2-1, with TRBD2 as a possible D gene (6 bases). Trimming took 4 bases from V and 9 from J, leaving 16 bases between them. Germline CDR1 MNHEY, CDR2 SVGAGI. This CDR3 is 14 amino acids long. CDR3 amino acids: CASSSLGGGAEQFF. The CDR3 nucleotides read TGTGCCAGCAGTTCCCTGGGGGGAGGCGCTGAGCAGTTCTTC.

This clonotype was seen a handful of times. This chain connects TRBV7-2 to TRBJ2-7; D possibly corresponds to TRBD2 (6 bases). Germline V CDR1 and CDR2: SGHTA, FQGNSA. V was clipped by 0 bases and J by 5 bases, with 17 bases between them. This CDR3 spans 16 amino acids. In DNA, the CDR3 is TGTGCCAGCAGCTTAGCGGGCGGGGAGCGCAGAAACGAGCAGTACTTC. It codes for CASSLAGGERRNEQYF.

This clonotype was observed at least ten times. Written as DNA, the CDR3 is TGTGCCACCAGCAGAGGGGCAACTAATGAAAAACTGTTTTTT. This gives the protein CATSRGATNEKLFF. This chain joins TRBV15 and TRBJ1-4; D is ambiguous. This CDR3 is built from 14 residues. Per germline, CDR1 LNHNV and CDR2 YYDKDF (reference sequence). The V gene lost 1 base and the J gene lost 0 bases, with 3 bases spanning the gap.

This clonotype was observed a few times. The chain joins TRBV19 to TRBJ1-1; 8 nucleotides align to TRBD1. The CDR3 length is 15 residues. Germline trimming cut 8 bases from V and 5 bases from J; bases unmatched to any gene: 13. CDR1 LNHDA and CDR2 SQIVND come from the germline V gene (reference sequence). CDR3 amino acids: CASPPRQGRWTEAFF. The CDR3 coding sequence is TGTGCCAGTCCCCCTAGACAGGGGAGGTGGACTGAAGCTTTCTTT.

The sample holds many counts of this clonotype. The rearrangement uses TRBV6-2 or TRBV6-3 and TRBJ2-7; D is unclear. Deletions cut 4 bases from V and 4 bases from J, with 5 bases between. The CDR3 loop spans 11 amino acids. Germline assignment: CDR1 MNHEY and CDR2 SVGEGT. Here the CDR3 DNA reads TGTGCCAGCAGTTTGGGGTACGAGCAGTACTTC. Its translation is CASSLGYEQYF.

Regarding this clonotype: This may come from a read error, since a much larger clone is one base off. V usage is TRBV11-2 and J usage is TRBJ2-1; D not resolved. This CDR3 has 11 residues. Germline loops: CDR1 SGHAT, CDR2 FQNNGV. CDR3 sequence (DNA): TGTGCCAACAGCTTGTGGGCTGAGCAGTTCTTC. It yields the protein CANSLWAEQFF.

This clonotype has only a few counts. This chain joins TRBV15 and TRBJ2-7, with D perhaps TRBD1 (6 bases). CDR3 length equals 13 residues. V dropped 3 bases and J dropped 5 bases, with 11 bases sitting between them. Germline V gene data show CDR1 as LNHNV and CDR2 as YYDKDF (reference sequence). The CDR3, as DNA: TGTGCCACCAGCAGCGACCCAGGGGACGAGCAGTACTTC. Protein: CATSSDPGDEQYF.

This clonotype occurred many times. The chain employs TRBV7-8 and TRBJ2-3; possible D gene TRBD2, 5 bases. V lost 2 bases to trimming and J lost 3 bases, with 9 bases between them. The CDR3 runs to 14 residues. Germline V lookup: CDR1 SGHVS, CDR2 FQNEAQ. DNA for the CDR3: TGTGCCAGCAGCTTATCGTCGGGGACAGATACGCAGTATTTT. Translation: CASSLSSGTDTQYF.

V gene TRBV20-1 combines with J gene TRBJ1-3; 9 bases agree with TRBD1. The germline V gene encodes CDR1 DFQATT and CDR2 SNEGSKA (reference sequence). This CDR3 contains 16 residues. V was pared by 4 bases and J by 4 bases, with 11 bases of the junction left unmatched. Here the CDR3 reads CSAIPRDRVPGNTIYF. In DNA form, the CDR3 reads TGCAGTGCTATACCCCGGGACAGGGTTCCCGGAAACACCATATATTTT.

This clonotype occurred many times. The DNA of the CDR3 is TGTGCCAGCAGCTTAGATTTGCGGTCACAGGGGCAAGAGACCCAGTACTTC. Translation: CASSLDLRSQGQETQYF. The V call is TRBV11-2, the J call TRBJ2-5, with 7 positions matching TRBD1. The V gene's germline CDR1 is SGHAT and CDR2 FQNNGV. The CDR3 sequence is 17 residues long. Unmatched junction bases numbered 9, after V lost 0 bases and J lost 2 bases.

This clonotype appeared many times. V usage is TRBV5-1 and J usage is TRBJ2-5, with TRBD1 matching over 9 bases. CDR3 length equals 15 residues. V was pared by 0 bases and J by 4 bases, with 4 bases of the junction left unmatched. From germline, CDR1 is SGHRS and CDR2 YFSETQ. CDR3 amino acids: CASSLDRGRLETQYF. CDR3 nucleotides: TGCGCCAGCAGCTTGGACAGGGGGCGCCTAGAGACCCAGTACTTC.

This clonotype occurred many times. The V gene is TRBV11-2, the J gene TRBJ2-2; tentatively, D is TRBD1 or TRBD2 (5 bases each). Germline V gene sequence: CDR1 SGHAT, CDR2 FQNNGV. The CDR3 has 15 residues. Trimming pared 6 bases from V and 3 bases from J, leaving 14 bases between. The CDR3 reads CASRIPGRYTGELFF. CDR3 nucleotides: TGTGCCAGCAGAATCCCGGGACGGTACACCGGGGAGCTGTTTTTT.

Many counts were recorded for this clonotype. The chain carries TRBV18 and TRBJ1-6; no clear D gene. V dropped 3 bases and J dropped 4 bases, with 7 bases sitting between them. Germline-derived CDR1 and CDR2 are KGHSH and LQKENI. This CDR3 has 14 amino acids. The CDR3 bases are TGTGCCAGCTCACCCACAGAATATAATTCACCCCTCCACTTT. Protein sequence: CASSPTEYNSPLHF.

This clonotype was detected many times. V usage is TRBV7-6 and J usage is TRBJ2-2, with D perhaps TRBD2 (6 bases). The germline CDR1 and CDR2 sequences are SGHVS and FNYEAQ. V dropped 0 bases and J dropped 7 bases, with 12 bases sitting between them. The length of the CDR3 is 15 residues. The CDR3 sequence: CASSLAPQGGGELFF. The CDR3 coding sequence is TGTGCCAGCAGCTTAGCCCCCCAGGGAGGCGGGGAGCTGTTTTTT.